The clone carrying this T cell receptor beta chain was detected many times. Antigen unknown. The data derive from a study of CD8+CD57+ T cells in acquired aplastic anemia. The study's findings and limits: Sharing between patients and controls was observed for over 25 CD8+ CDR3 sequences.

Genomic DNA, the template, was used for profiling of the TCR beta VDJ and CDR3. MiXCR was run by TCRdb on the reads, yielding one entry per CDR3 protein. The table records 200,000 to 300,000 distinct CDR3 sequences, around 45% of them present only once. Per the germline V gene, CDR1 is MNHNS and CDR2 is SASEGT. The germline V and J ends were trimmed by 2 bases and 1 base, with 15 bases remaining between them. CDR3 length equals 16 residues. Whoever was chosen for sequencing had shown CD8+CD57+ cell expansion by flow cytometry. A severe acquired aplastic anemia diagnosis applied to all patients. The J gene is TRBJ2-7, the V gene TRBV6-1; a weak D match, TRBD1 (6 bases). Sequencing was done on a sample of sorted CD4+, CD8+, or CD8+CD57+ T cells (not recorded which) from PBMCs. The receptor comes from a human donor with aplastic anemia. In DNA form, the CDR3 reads TGTGCCAGCAGTGAAAGTGGGGGCTCCGGTTCCTACGAGCAGTACTTC. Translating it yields CASSESGGSGSYEQYF.